What follows are 8 T cell receptor beta chains derived from one specimen sequenced in a study of blood T cells in healthy people across ages. Next came a second PCR, run for roughly 6 to 11 cycles, which used a sample-barcoded 5' primer along with a J-beta primer mix. TCRdb ran MiXCR on the 5' RACE reads and lists one entry per CDR3 protein. The repertoire holds 850,000 or so distinct CDR3 sequences, roughly 26% seen once, with 17% in the top ten. What was sequenced was blood. The receptors derive from a woman of 80 years or more in good health.

This clonotype was seen a few times. V gene TRBV7-9 combines with J gene TRBJ2-7; TRBD1 aligns across 7 bases. Germline V CDR1 and CDR2: SEHNR, FQNEAQ (reference sequence). CDR3 length equals 14 residues. The trim removed 5 bases at V and 5 bases at J, leaving 9 bases unmatched. CDR3 loop: CASSRPDRRHEQYF. DNA for the CDR3: TGTGCCAGCAGCCGGCCGGACAGGAGGCACGAGCAGTACTTC.

The CDR3 sequence: CASSFLAGEPYEQYF. The CDR3 DNA reads TGTGCCAGCAGTTTTCTAGCGGGAGAACCCTACGAGCAGTACTTC. The chain joins TRBV28 to TRBJ2-7; TRBD2 aligns across 10 bases. Germline V lookup: CDR1 MDHEN, CDR2 SYDVKM. V shed 3 bases, J shed 2 bases, and the junction held 4 bases outside the gene matches. This CDR3 has 15 residues.

In its sample, this clonotype was seen a few times. The junction differs from germline at one of its ends, possibly a read error. V and J are TRBV4-3 and TRBJ2-5; 9 bases agree with TRBD1. The J call may be faulty, since TRBJ2-7 better matches the DNA end. The CDR3 has 17 residues. Germline V gives CDR1 LGHNA, CDR2 YSLEER. The CDR3 reads CVSSQDVSTGGGYEQYF. CDR3 sequence (DNA): TGCGTCAGCAGCCAAGATGTTTCAACAGGGGGCGGATACGAGCAGTACTTC.

Comments on this clonotype: A clone one base away is much larger, so this may be a read error. The gene calls are TRBV7-6 and TRBJ2-1; 8 bases align to TRBD2. The CDR3 has 16 amino acids. The germline CDR1 and CDR2 sequences are SGHVS and FNYEAQ. Germline trimming cut 1 base from V and 9 bases from J; bases unmatched to any gene: 11. The CDR3 here is CASSLVDQNGGVEQFF. The CDR3 DNA reads TGTGCCAGCAGCTTAGTAGACCAAAACGGGGGGGTTGAGCAGTTCTTC.

This clonotype was seen repeatedly, ten times or more. The chain links TRBV15 to TRBJ2-3; tentative D call: TRBD1 (5 bases). CDR3 size: 15 residues. Germline V gives CDR1 LNHNV, CDR2 YYDKDF (reference sequence). V lost 1 base and J lost 5, with 13 bases in between. The CDR3, as DNA: TGTGCCACCAGCAGAGTTTCAGGGAAATTAGATACGCAGTATTTT. Amino acids: CATSRVSGKLDTQYF.

This clonotype was counted a few times. This sequence joins TRBV12-3 or TRBV12-4 and TRBJ1-5; D is perhaps TRBD1 (5 bases). The CDR3 runs 15 residues. V shed 6 bases and J shed 1 base, with 13 bases lying between them. The CDR3, as DNA: TGTGCCAGCAGCCTGACAGTCCGGAGCAATCAGCCCCAGCATTTT. Its protein product is CASSLTVRSNQPQHF.

This clonotype was found many times. The rearrangement joins TRBV7-2 to TRBJ2-7; D remains unclear. The germline V and J ends were trimmed by 5 bases and 5 bases, with 19 bases remaining between them. The CDR3 contains 15 residues. Germline CDR1 and CDR2: SGHTA and FQGNSA. The CDR3 region has the DNA TGTGCCAGCAGCCCGGCAGGCCCTGGGGTGAACGAGCAGTACTTC. Protein sequence: CASSPAGPGVNEQYF. Drawing the rest from reference TRBV7-2 and TRBJ2-7, the complete variable domain is GAGVSQSPSNKVTEKGKDVELRCDPISGHTALYWYRQSLGQGLEFLIYFQGNSAPDKSGLPSDRFSAERTGGSVSTLTIQRTQQEDSAVYLCASSPAGPGVNEQYFGPGTRLTVT.

On this clonotype itself: A single base separates this from a much larger clone, so it may be a read error. The rearrangement links TRBV20-1 to TRBJ1-2, with D maybe TRBD1 (5 bases). This CDR3 spans 13 amino acids. V lost 0 bases and J lost 3, with 8 bases in between. Germline values: CDR1 DFQATT, CDR2 SNEGSKA (reference sequence). This chain's CDR3 is CSARDKGHYGYTF. CDR3 bases: TGCAGTGCTAGAGATAAGGGACACTATGGCTACACCTTC.